This paragraph covers one T cell receptor beta chain sequence. As yet, its antigen is unknown. A marrow graft followed busulfan-fludarabine conditioning, with cyclophosphamide on days +3 and +4. This sample is part of a study of T cells after posttransplantation cyclophosphamide. V gave up 5 bases and J gave up 6 bases; unmatched junction bases: 8. CDR1 and CDR2 from the germline V gene are MNHEY and SMNVEV (reference sequence). The CDR3 is made up of 14 amino acids. Method: immunoSEQ multiplex PCR; TCRdb's copy keeps in-frame clones and lacks some. This table has about 5,900 clones, 82% appearing once. The study, taken as a whole, reports: Recipient CMV seropositivity and CMV reactivation strongly tracked TRB clonality. Blood and skin or GI T cell repertoires showed limited TRB overlap.

V and J are TRBV27 and TRBJ2-3; 7 nucleotides match TRBD1. The sequencing here drew on CD4+ T cells sorted from blood, taken roughly 350 days after allogeneic stem cell transplant with posttransplant cyclophosphamide. This sequence was found in a male patient in his fifties or sixties who received an allogeneic stem cell transplant from a related donor and was CMV-positive. The T cells may partly be graft donor cells. The CDR3 spells CASSDETGFDTQYF. The CDR3 DNA reads as TGTGCCAGCAGTGACGAGACAGGGTTCGATACGCAGTATTTT.